The 26 T cell receptor beta chains listed next were all sequenced from one sample in a study of blood T cell repertoires in COVID-19. Here immunoSEQ multiplex PCR was the method, and the copy in TCRdb shows in-frame clones only, minus some. The profile shows about 290,000 clones, approximately 91% of them singletons. Sequencing input: PBMCs or T cells enriched from blood (not recorded which). The receptors come from a woman aged 40 to 50 who had recovered from COVID-19.

About this clone: The same CDR3 can be traced to other DNA sequences in this sample. The chain has TRBV3-1 (or the pseudogene TRBV3-2) and TRBJ1-3; D perhaps matches TRBD1 (5 bases). The germline V gene has CDR1 LGHDT and CDR2 YNNKEL (reference sequence). Deletions cut 1 base from V and 2 bases from J, with 9 bases between. The CDR3 length is 15 residues. CDR3 nucleotides: TGTGCCAGCAGCCAAGGGCAAGGGGCTGGAAACACCATATATTTT. It is translated as CASSQGQGAGNTIYF.

This sequence joins TRBV7-2 and TRBJ1-2; 7 bases map to TRBD1. CDR1 SGHTA and CDR2 FQGNSA come from the germline V gene. The CDR3 is 13 amino acids. V shed 5 bases, J shed 7 bases, and the junction held 7 bases outside the gene matches. As DNA, the CDR3 is TGTGCCAGCAGCGGTACAGGGGACCTTGGCTACACCTTC. This translates into CASSGTGDLGYTF.

The chain carries TRBV2 and TRBJ2-7; 7 bases map to TRBD2. The CDR3 totals 16 residues. J was trimmed by 0 bases and V by 7 bases; bases with no gene match: 12. The germline gives CDR1 SNHLY, CDR2 FYNNEI. For the CDR3, the DNA is TGTGCCAGCATCTACGGCGAGGCTAGCGGCTCCTACGAGCAGTACTTC. Residues: CASIYGEASGSYEQYF.

This clone is termed medium-sized. This chain connects TRBV5-3 to TRBJ1-1; D is uncertain. TRBV5-3 is marked as an open reading frame, function uncertain. CDR3 length: 14 residues. With 6 bases removed from V and 5 bases from J, the gap between germline ends came to 17 bases. CDR3 in amino acids: CARTPRRLRTEAFF. The CDR3 nucleotides are TGTGCCAGAACCCCCCGACGACTCAGAACTGAAGCTTTCTTT.

This chain links TRBV5-5 with TRBJ1-3; D call uncertain. The CDR3 has 16 amino acids. Germline CDR1 is SGHKS and CDR2 is YYEKEE (reference sequence). The ends were cut back, 1 base at V and 0 bases at J, with 11 bases in the middle. CDR3 DNA sequence: TGTGCCAGCAGCTTGTACCCGGGAGACTCTGGAAACACCATATATTTT. It translates to CASSLYPGDSGNTIYF.

J is TRBJ2-1 and V is TRBV11-3; D unclear. The V gene lost 5 bases and the J gene lost 8 bases, with 13 bases spanning the gap. This CDR3 has 13 residues. Germline V gene data show CDR1 as SGHNT and CDR2 as YENEEA. The CDR3 DNA follows: TGTGCCAGCAGCCCTCGGGTGCTGGATGAGCAGTTCTTC. Amino acids: CASSPRVLDEQFF.

The chain links TRBV3-1 (or the pseudogene TRBV3-2) to TRBJ1-1, with a possible D match to TRBD1 (6 bases). This CDR3 comprises 14 residues. CDR1 is LGHDT, CDR2 YNNKEL, per germline (reference sequence). The V end lost 5 bases, the J end lost 6 bases, and 16 bases lay between the germline ends. The CDR3 coding sequence is TGTGCCAGCAGCGGAACAGGGTTGTATGCTGAAGCTTTCTTT. It is translated as CASSGTGLYAEAFF.

The J gene is TRBJ1-6, the V gene TRBV21-1; TRBD1, the D gene given by the table, was not confirmed from the DNA. TRBV21-1 is a pseudogene segment. The CDR3 contains 16 residues. CDR3 sequence: CASSKMGHLYNSPLHF. CDR3 sequence (DNA): TGTGCCAGCAGCAAAATGGGCCACCTCTATAATTCACCCCTCCACTTT.

This chain joins TRBV5-1 and TRBJ2-3; D call uncertain. The V gene's germline CDR1 is SGHRS and CDR2 YFSETQ. The CDR3 sequence is 15 residues long. V shed 4 bases and J shed 4 bases, with 16 bases lying between them. The DNA for the CDR3 is TGCGCCAGCAGCCTGTCAAGTGGTCGGGCAGATACGCAGTATTTT. The encoded protein is CASSLSSGRADTQYF.

This chain uses TRBV11-2 with TRBJ1-1; D remains ambiguous. Germline values: CDR1 SGHAT, CDR2 FQNNGV. Trimming removed 5 bases at V and 0 bases at J, with 10 bases between. CDR3 size: 14 residues. The CDR3 DNA reads as TGTGCCAGCAGCACGGGTCCCTTGAACACTGAAGCTTTCTTT. Translation gives CASSTGPLNTEAFF. The entire variable domain, with the rest obtained from reference TRBV11-2 and TRBJ1-1, is as follows: EAGVAQSPRYKIIEKRQSVAFWCNPISGHATLYWYQQILGQGPKLLIQFQNNGVVDDSQLPKDRFSAERLKGVDSTLKIQPAKLEDSAVYLCASSTGPLNTEAFFGQGTRLTVV.

The chain recombines TRBV12-3 or TRBV12-4 with TRBJ1-6; D is perhaps TRBD1 (5 bases). V was trimmed by 6 bases and J by 8 bases, leaving 8 bases between them. CDR3 length equals 12 residues. The CDR3 spells CASRRGDSPLHF. The CDR3 bases are TGTGCCAGCAGAAGGGGCGATTCACCCCTCCACTTT.

V is TRBV30 and J is TRBJ2-7; D ambiguous. V was trimmed by 0 bases and J by 5 bases, leaving 11 bases between them. The CDR3 is 13 amino acids. Germline loops: CDR1 GTSNPN, CDR2 SVGIG (reference sequence). The CDR3 coding sequence is TGTGCCTGGAGTGTAGTCCCTACCCACGAGCAGTACTTC. It specifies CAWSVVPTHEQYF.

In this sample, this clone turned up once. The rearrangement links TRBV10-3 to TRBJ2-2, with a possible D match to TRBD1 (6 bases). V gave up 2 bases and J gave up 5 bases, with 12 bases separating them. The germline V gene has CDR1 ENHRY and CDR2 SYGVKD. This CDR3 has 15 amino acids. CDR3 DNA: TGTGCCATCAGTGAGACAGGGCCGGGGACCGGGGAGCTGTTTTTT. Its translation: CAISETGPGTGELFF.

The chain uses TRBV7-3 and TRBJ1-1, with D maybe TRBD1 (5 bases). Trimming shortened V by 1 base and J by 6 bases, and 12 bases separated the two germline ends. Germline lookup yields CDR1 SGHTA and CDR2 FQGTGA. CDR3 length equals 14 residues. Here the CDR3 DNA reads TGTGCCAGCAGCTTAAAGTGGCAGGGCTCTGAAGCTTTCTTT. This sequence encodes CASSLKWQGSEAFF.

This clone was seen only once. This chain links TRBV5-1 with TRBJ2-1; 11 positions agree with TRBD2. The CDR3 totals 15 residues. Germline assignment: CDR1 SGHRS and CDR2 YFSETQ. With V trimmed by 0 bases and J by 5 bases, 1 base remained unmatched. This chain's CDR3 is CASSLGLAGHNEQFF. Here the CDR3 DNA reads TGCGCCAGCAGCTTGGGACTAGCGGGACACAATGAGCAGTTCTTC. Variable domain in full (rest from reference TRBV5-1 and TRBJ2-1): KAGVTQTPRYLIKTRGQQVTLSCSPISGHRSVSWYQQTPGQGLQFLFEYFSETQRNKGNFPGRFSGRQFSNSRSEMNVSTLELGDSALYLCASSLGLAGHNEQFFGPGTRLTVL.

DNA of the CDR3: TGCGCCAGCAGCTTGCCCGGGACAGGGGATTCACCCCTCCACTTT. It yields the protein CASSLPGTGDSPLHF. J is TRBJ1-6 and V is TRBV5-1, with TRBD1 identical over 10 bases. The CDR3 has 15 residues. Trimming at V came to 1 base and at J to 8 bases, leaving 3 bases not matched to a gene. Germline V gene data show CDR1 as SGHRS and CDR2 as YFSETQ.

The chain is built from TRBV9 and TRBJ1-4, with D perhaps TRBD1 (6 bases). The germline gives CDR1 SGDLS, CDR2 YYNGEE. V dropped 3 bases and J dropped 8 bases, with 11 bases sitting between them. The length of the CDR3 is 13 residues. In DNA form, the CDR3 reads TGTGCCAGCAGCGGGACAGATAACGAAAAACTGTTTTTT. Translation: CASSGTDNEKLFF.

The rearrangement joins TRBV25-1 to TRBJ2-1, with 7 bases aligning to TRBD1. J lost 7 bases, V lost 3 bases, and 12 bases had no gene match. This CDR3 is 16 amino acids long. The germline CDR1 and CDR2 sequences are MGHDK and SYGVNS. CDR3 in amino acids: CASSDPAAGGRNEQFF. The CDR3, as DNA: TGTGCCAGCAGTGACCCCGCGGCAGGGGGAAGAAATGAGCAGTTCTTC.

This chain connects TRBV27 to TRBJ1-4, with TRBD1 as a possible D gene (5 bases). The germline V and J ends were trimmed by 2 bases and 4 bases, with 11 bases remaining between them. CDR3 size: 15 residues. Germline loops: CDR1 MNHEY, CDR2 SMNVEV (reference sequence). The CDR3 region is CASSLRGSFNEKLFF. Here the CDR3 DNA reads TGTGCCAGCAGTTTACGGGGGAGCTTTAATGAAAAACTGTTTTTT.

The chain has TRBV20-1 and TRBJ2-1; D might be TRBD2 (7 bases). This CDR3 contains 14 residues. V lost 3 bases and J 5 bases, leaving 14 bases between the germline ends. CDR1 and CDR2 from the germline V gene are DFQATT and SNEGSKA (reference sequence). The CDR3, as DNA: TGCAGTGCTAGTAGCGGCGGGGGCCACAATGAGCAGTTCTTC. This translates into CSASSGGGHNEQFF.

The chain has TRBV5-1 and TRBJ1-2; 7 bases agree with TRBD1. The CDR3 length is 15 residues. Trimming at V came to 4 bases and at J to 4 bases, leaving 10 bases not matched to a gene. Germline values: CDR1 SGHRS, CDR2 YFSETQ. DNA for the CDR3: TGCGCCAGCAGCCAAGAGACAGGGCCGAGCTATGGCTACACCTTC. This sequence encodes CASSQETGPSYGYTF.

As concerns this clone: Distinct nucleotide sequences in the sample also encode this CDR3. The rearrangement links TRBV25-1 to TRBJ1-1; D not resolved. Germline CDR1 reads MGHDK; CDR2 reads SYGVNS. V lost 8 bases and J lost 0, with 7 bases in between. The CDR3 length is 12 residues. The CDR3, as DNA: TGTGCCAGCTCTCTTTTGAACACTGAAGCTTTCTTT. This codes for CASSLLNTEAFF.

V gene TRBV6-6 combines with J gene TRBJ1-4; D is ambiguous. The CDR3 covers 14 residues. Trimming stripped 3 bases from V and 6 bases from J, with 11 bases between. From germline, CDR1 is MNHNY and CDR2 SVGAGI (reference sequence). The CDR3 nucleotides read TGTGCCAGCAGTTATCCGGGAGTAGATGAAAAACTGTTTTTT. It codes for CASSYPGVDEKLFF.

The gene calls are TRBV15 and TRBJ2-3; 7 bases are a match to TRBD2. The CDR3 is 14 residues long. Looked up from germline, CDR1 is LNHNV and CDR2 is YYDKDF (reference sequence). J gave up 4 bases and V 0 bases, and 1 base lay outside the gene matches. CDR3 bases: TGTGCCACCAGCAGAGAGGGAGGGCCAGATACGCAGTATTTT. This sequence encodes CATSREGGPDTQYF. The full variable domain, with the rest looked up from reference TRBV15 and TRBJ2-3, is DAMVIQNPRYQVTQFGKPVTLSCSQTLNHNVMYWYQQKSSQAPKLLFHYYDKDFNNEADTPDNFQSRRPNTSFCFLDIRSPGLGDTAMYLCATSREGGPDTQYFGPGTRLTVL.

The chain links TRBV30 to TRBJ1-1; possibly TRBD1 for D (6 bases). CDR3 length: 13 amino acids. CDR1 and CDR2 (germline): GTSNPN, SVGIG (reference sequence). V dropped 5 bases and J dropped 1 base, with 11 bases sitting between them. The CDR3 is CAWGRTENTEAFF. For the CDR3, the DNA is TGTGCCTGGGGGAGGACAGAGAACACTGAAGCTTTCTTT. Complete variable domain (other parts from reference TRBV30 and TRBJ1-1): SQTIHQWPATLVQPVGSPLSLECTVEGTSNPNLYWYRQAAGRGLQLLFYSVGIGQISSEVPQNLSASRPQDRQFILSSKKLLLSDSGFYLCAWGRTENTEAFFGQGTRLTVV.

The chain uses TRBV9 and TRBJ2-7; 7 nucleotides match TRBD1. Germline CDR1 is SGDLS and CDR2 is YYNGEE. With V trimmed by 3 bases and J by 4 bases, 10 bases remained unmatched. The CDR3 runs 15 residues. CDR3 in amino acids: CASSEGGQNDYEQYF. In DNA form, the CDR3 reads TGTGCCAGCAGCGAAGGGGGACAGAACGATTACGAGCAGTACTTC.